The T cell receptor (beta chain) described here comes from a study of blood T cell repertoires in COVID-19. About the research overall: The United States, Italy and Spain provided the acute and convalescent COVID-19 samples. PBMCs, B-cell-depleted T cells, or T cells were the source of the cDNA or gDNA that made up the material.

This CDR3 is 12 amino acids long. Germline V lookup: CDR1 SGHRS, CDR2 YFSETQ. Original methodology: The authors estimated nucleated cell counts from reference gene primer amplification. Repertoires were generated with immunoSEQ multiplex PCR, while TCRdb's copy carries only in-frame clones and drops some. The V and J calls and clone size are taken from that table; D and trimming were inferred from the DNA. The sample holds about 280,000 clones, around 90% seen once. As to this clone: A read error may account for a junction end that differs from germline.

Source material: peripheral blood. This receptor was identified in a man younger than 35 with active or convalescent COVID-19. The chain recombines TRBV5-1 with TRBJ1-3; D gene ambiguous. The CDR3 bases are TGCGCCAGCAGCTTGGGATATGGGCCTTGGGATTTT. The encoded protein is CASSLGYGPWDF.